This T cell receptor (beta chain) was profiled in a study of regulatory and conventional T cells in RAG deficiency. The study's findings and limits: Patient subsets had shorter CDR3s; Omenn Treg-Tconv overlap exceeded 80%. Omenn CD25-high CD127-low cells may be activated cells, not true Tregs. Shannon entropy was markedly lower and Simpson indices higher in RAG-deficient patients than control T-cell subsets. Other subsets showed approximately 9.6-fold reductions, but Treg unique TCR beta sequences fell about 92-fold in these patients.

As regards this clone: Its antigen remains unknown.

Per germline, CDR1 SGHVS and CDR2 FNYEAQ. The CDR3 loop spans 14 amino acids. The germline V and J ends were trimmed by 0 bases and 5 bases, with 10 bases remaining between them. Profiled with immunoSEQ multiplex PCR; TCRdb holds only in-frame clones, not every one. The sample contains 5,000 to 6,500 clones, under 95% of which appear only once. The material sequenced was CD8+ T cells sorted from blood. The rearrangement joins TRBV7-6 to TRBJ1-2, with D hard to call. The sequence derives from a human donor with RAG deficiency presenting as severe combined immunodeficiency. The CDR3 spells CASSLAPGSYGYTF. In nucleotides, the CDR3 is TGTGCCAGCAGCTTAGCTCCCGGCTCATATGGCTACACCTTC.